These T cell receptor beta chains were read from a single sample in a study of T cell responses to AZD1222 COVID-19 vaccine. Clones were sequenced by immunoSEQ multiplex PCR, and TCRdb holds only the in-frame ones, with some missing. The repertoire holds 110,000 or so clones, with roughly 89% as singletons. The specimen was peripheral blood, collected 28 days after the second AZD1222 dose. The receptors derive from an adult who received the AZD1222 COVID-19 vaccine. CDR3s include the opening cysteine and the closing phenylalanine or tryptophan. The D gene is left open where the match is weak. Where a row states a size, it is once, few, many or the class of an expanded clone; other rows omit it.

CDR3 DNA	CDR3 protein	D gene	J gene	V gene	clone size
TGTGCCAGCAGTGAAGGGTCGGCCCTAGCCAGGGAGCTGTTTTTT	CASSEGSALARELFF	.	TRBJ2-2	TRBV25-1	.
TGCGCCAGCAGCCAAGATAGGGGGGCCTATGGCTACACCTTC	CASSQDRGAYGYTF	.	TRBJ1-2	TRBV4-3	.
TGTGCCAGCAACAGGGACAATGAGCAGTTCTTC	CASNRDNEQFF	.	TRBJ2-1	TRBV2	few
TGTGCCAGCAGCGTAGAGGGAGCGTCTGGAAACACCATATATTTT	CASSVEGASGNTIYF	.	TRBJ1-3	TRBV9	.
TGTGCCAGCAGCCGACAGGGGGCGCGGGTTGACGAGCAGTACTTC	CASSRQGARVDEQYF	TRBD1	TRBJ2-7	TRBV6-5	.
TGTGCCAGCAGCCAAGAACGGTTGAAGGGGCAATACAATGAGCAGTTCTTC	CASSQERLKGQYNEQFF	.	TRBJ2-1	TRBV14	.
TGTGCCAGCAGCCTTTCTGGGGCCAACGTCCTGACTTTC	CASSLSGANVLTF	.	TRBJ2-6	TRBV11-2	.
TGTGCCAGCAACGACGACAGGAACCTCGCTAATGAAAAACTGTTTTTT	CASNDDRNLANEKLFF	.	TRBJ1-4	TRBV5-5	.
TGTGCCAGCAGCTCTACGACCACCTCCTACAATGAGCAGTTCTTC	CASSSTTTSYNEQFF	.	TRBJ2-1	TRBV7-9	.
TGCGCCAGCAGCTTAAGGACTAGCGGGGCTTACGAGCAGTACTTC	CASSLRTSGAYEQYF	TRBD2	TRBJ2-7	TRBV5-1	.
TGCGCCAGCGGATTCGGGACAGGGACTTTGGAGCAGTACTTC	CASGFGTGTLEQYF	TRBD1	TRBJ2-7	TRBV5-1	.
TGTGCCAGCAGCTTAGTGAGAAGGGAAGCTTTCTTT	CASSLVRREAFF	.	TRBJ1-1	TRBV11-3	.
TGTGCCAGCAGAGACGGGACTAGCGGGAGGGCCCCTATTAATGAGCAGTTCTTC	CASRDGTSGRAPINEQFF	TRBD2	TRBJ2-1	TRBV27	.
TGTGCCAGCAGCCAGTCCAGCGGGGGAGCCAACCAGTACTTC	CASSQSSGGANQYF	TRBD2	TRBJ2-5	TRBV4-2	.
TGTGCCAGCAGTGAAAGGCCGGAAAATTCACCCCTCCACTTT	CASSERPENSPLHF	.	TRBJ1-6	TRBV6-1	once
TGTGCCAGCAGCCAAAACTCTGGAAACACCATATATTTT	CASSQNSGNTIYF	.	TRBJ1-3	TRBV5-6	.
TGTGCCAGCAGCGTGGGTGTCCCAGGGGTCTATGGCTACACCTTC	CASSVGVPGVYGYTF	.	TRBJ1-2	TRBV9	.
TGTGCCACGCGACGGGGAGGGGGCAGCGGGGAGCTGTTTTTT	CATRRGGGSGELFF	.	TRBJ2-2	TRBV28	.
TGTGCCAGCAGCCCTGGGACTAGCCGAAGCGAGCAGTACTTC	CASSPGTSRSEQYF	TRBD2	TRBJ2-7	TRBV7-9	once
TGCGCCAGCAGCCGGACGGGGACAGGGGGCTTCGAGCAGTACTTC	CASSRTGTGGFEQYF	TRBD1	TRBJ2-7	TRBV4-1	.
TGTGCCAGCAGCTTAATTTTACAGGGATCTTCCTTCCACTACGAGCAGTACTTC	CASSLILQGSSFHYEQYF	.	TRBJ2-7	TRBV11-2	.
TGTGCCAGCAGTGAAGTGTCTCTCGGCGGGGAGCTGTTTTTT	CASSEVSLGGELFF	.	TRBJ2-2	TRBV2	.
TGTGCCAGTAGTATAGCGGGGGCCTACGAGCAGTACTTC	CASSIAGAYEQYF	.	TRBJ2-7	TRBV19	.
TGCGCCAGCAGCATAGGGGACCCAGGGCAGGATACGCAGTATTTT	CASSIGDPGQDTQYF	.	TRBJ2-3	TRBV5-1	.
TGTGCCAGTAGGGGGACAGGGATGGACACCATATATTTT	CASRGTGMDTIYF	TRBD1	TRBJ1-3	TRBV19	.
TGTGCCAGTAGAACGCACGTTGGAATTGAAAAACTGTTTTTT	CASRTHVGIEKLFF	.	TRBJ1-4	TRBV19	.
TGTGCCAGCAGTGAGCGTCGGACTGCAGCGAACACCGGGGAGCTGTTTTTT	CASSERRTAANTGELFF	.	TRBJ2-2	TRBV6-1	.
TGTGCCAGCAGCTTAGCTAGCGGGGGATCGCGTTCTGAGACCCAGTACTTC	CASSLASGGSRSETQYF	TRBD2	TRBJ2-5	TRBV7-9	.
TGTGCCAGTAGTATTCTCTACGGCTCTGGGGCCAACGTCCTGACTTTC	CASSILYGSGANVLTF	.	TRBJ2-6	TRBV19	.
TGTGCCAGCAGCGGCCCCTCGACAGGGGGTAATTCACCCCTCCACTTT	CASSGPSTGGNSPLHF	TRBD1	TRBJ1-6	TRBV9	.
TGTGCCAGCAGCGTTGGGAAGGGGAATAATTCACCCCTCCACTTT	CASSVGKGNNSPLHF	.	TRBJ1-6	TRBV5-4	.
TGTGCCACCAGTGAGTCTGGGGGGCCTGGCTACACCTTC	CATSESGGPGYTF	.	TRBJ1-2	TRBV24-1	.
TGTGCCAGCAGTACGTTGAGTCCCGGGGGCTACACCTTC	CASSTLSPGGYTF	.	TRBJ1-2	TRBV12-3/TRBV12-4	.
TGTGCCAGCAGCTTACCGGGGGCTGGAAACACCATATATTTT	CASSLPGAGNTIYF	.	TRBJ1-3	TRBV11-2	.
TGTGCCAGCAGTTCCGTATTTAAGGGCGATCAGCCCCAGCATTTT	CASSSVFKGDQPQHF	.	TRBJ1-5	TRBV28	.
TGTGCCAGCTCCCCGGGAGCCTCGGGAACCGGGGAGCTGTTTTTT	CASSPGASGTGELFF	.	TRBJ2-2	TRBV18	once
TGTGCCAGCAGCCCGAGGACAGGGGGCATCACTGAAGCTTTCTTT	CASSPRTGGITEAFF	TRBD1	TRBJ1-1	TRBV11-3	.
TGTGCCAGCAGTTCAAGGACTAGCAGGACCTACAATGAGCAGTTCTTC	CASSSRTSRTYNEQFF	TRBD2	TRBJ2-1	TRBV6-5	.
TGTGCCAGCAGCCTGGGACTAGTCCCAGATACGCAGTATTTT	CASSLGLVPDTQYF	TRBD2	TRBJ2-3	TRBV7-2	.
TGTGCCAGCAGCGTAGGACAGGGGGGCGAGCAGTACTTC	CASSVGQGGEQYF	TRBD1	TRBJ2-7	TRBV9	.
TGTGCCAGCAGTTTAGTAGGAGCGGCCTACGAGCAGTACTTC	CASSLVGAAYEQYF	.	TRBJ2-7	TRBV28	.
TGTGCCAGCAGCTCCTGGACGAGTGGTACGCAGTATTTT	CASSSWTSGTQYF	.	TRBJ2-3	TRBV7-3	once
TGTGCCAGCAGCTTAGAATACGATCTCTACGAGCAGTACTTC	CASSLEYDLYEQYF	.	TRBJ2-7	TRBV11-2	.
TGTGCCTGGAGTTTGGGACCTAGCTCCTACGAGCAGTACTTC	CAWSLGPSSYEQYF	.	TRBJ2-7	TRBV30	once
TGTGCCAGCAGTGAAGACAGCCGGGGTTTCGAGAACACCGGGGAGCTGTTTTTT	CASSEDSRGFENTGELFF	.	TRBJ2-2	TRBV6-1	.
TGTGCCAGCGGTGGACAGGGCAATCAGCCCCAGCATTTT	CASGGQGNQPQHF	TRBD1	TRBJ1-5	TRBV12-3/TRBV12-4	.
TGTGCCAGCAGTTACGTCGGGGGCAATGAGCAGTTCTTC	CASSYVGGNEQFF	.	TRBJ2-1	TRBV6-5	.
TGTGCCAGCAGCCCGGGACACTTAACCGGGGAGCTGTTTTTT	CASSPGHLTGELFF	.	TRBJ2-2	TRBV27	.
TGTGCCAGCAGCCACGGGGCAACTAATGAAAAACTGTTTTTT	CASSHGATNEKLFF	.	TRBJ1-4	TRBV6-5	.
TGTGCCAGCAGCCAAGGTATGATGCGTTTGGACACCGGGGAGCTGTTTTTT	CASSQGMMRLDTGELFF	.	TRBJ2-2	TRBV4-2	.
TGCGCCAGCAGCCAAGATTGGGGGAACTATGGCTACACCTTC	CASSQDWGNYGYTF	.	TRBJ1-2	TRBV4-1	few
TGTGCCAGCAGCTTAGATCCGAGCCGTGTACAGAATACGCAGTATTTT	CASSLDPSRVQNTQYF	.	TRBJ2-3	TRBV7-2	.
TGTGCCAGCAGCAAATCGGAGGTTCCCTACGAGCAGTACTTC	CASSKSEVPYEQYF	.	TRBJ2-7	TRBV21-1	.
TGTGCCAGTCTCCGGGTAACTAACTATGGCTACACCTTC	CASLRVTNYGYTF	.	TRBJ1-2	TRBV2	.
TGTGCCAGTAGCACGGACGGCTACGAGCAGTACTTC	CASSTDGYEQYF	.	TRBJ2-7	TRBV19	.
TGTGCCATCCTCCGGGCCGGTGTCTACAATGAGCAGTTCTTC	CAILRAGVYNEQFF	.	TRBJ2-1	TRBV28	.
TGTGCCAGCAGTTACGGGACAGCCTATAGCAATCAGCCCCAGCATTTT	CASSYGTAYSNQPQHF	TRBD1	TRBJ1-5	TRBV6-6	once
TGTGCCAGCAGCCCAGCAGGGGCGAACACTGAAGCTTTCTTT	CASSPAGANTEAFF	.	TRBJ1-1	TRBV7-6	.
TGCGCCAGCAGCTCCGTGGGTCCCCTTTCCTACGAGCAGTACTTC	CASSSVGPLSYEQYF	.	TRBJ2-7	TRBV5-1	.
TGTGCCAGCAGTTGGGGGGTCTCGGGTCAGCCCCAGCATTTT	CASSWGVSGQPQHF	.	TRBJ1-5	TRBV25-1	.